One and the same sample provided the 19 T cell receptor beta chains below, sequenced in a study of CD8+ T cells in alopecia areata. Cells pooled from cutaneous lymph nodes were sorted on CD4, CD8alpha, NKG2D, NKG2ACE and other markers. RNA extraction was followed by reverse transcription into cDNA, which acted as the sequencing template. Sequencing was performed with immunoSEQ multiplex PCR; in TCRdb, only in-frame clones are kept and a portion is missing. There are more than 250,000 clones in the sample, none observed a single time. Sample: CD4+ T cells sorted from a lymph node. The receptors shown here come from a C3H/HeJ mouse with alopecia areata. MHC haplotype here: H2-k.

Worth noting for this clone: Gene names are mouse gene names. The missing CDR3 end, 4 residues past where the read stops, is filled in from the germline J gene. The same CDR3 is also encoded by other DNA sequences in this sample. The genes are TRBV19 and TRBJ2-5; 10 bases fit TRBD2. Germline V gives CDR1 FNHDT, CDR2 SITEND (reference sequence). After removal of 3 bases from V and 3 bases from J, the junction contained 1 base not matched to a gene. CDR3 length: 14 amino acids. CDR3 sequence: CASSTDWGQDTQYF. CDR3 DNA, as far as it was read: TGTGCCAGCAGTACGGACTGGGGGCAAGAC.

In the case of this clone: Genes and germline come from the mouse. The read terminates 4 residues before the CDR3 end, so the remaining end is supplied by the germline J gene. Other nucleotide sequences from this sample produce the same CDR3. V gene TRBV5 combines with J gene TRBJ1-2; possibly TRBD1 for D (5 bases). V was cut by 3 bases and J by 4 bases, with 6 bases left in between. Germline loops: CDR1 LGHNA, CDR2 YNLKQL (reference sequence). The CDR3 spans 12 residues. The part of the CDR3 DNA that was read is TGTGCCAGCAGCCAGGGGGGCTCC. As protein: CASSQGGS. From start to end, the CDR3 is CASSQGGSDYTF.

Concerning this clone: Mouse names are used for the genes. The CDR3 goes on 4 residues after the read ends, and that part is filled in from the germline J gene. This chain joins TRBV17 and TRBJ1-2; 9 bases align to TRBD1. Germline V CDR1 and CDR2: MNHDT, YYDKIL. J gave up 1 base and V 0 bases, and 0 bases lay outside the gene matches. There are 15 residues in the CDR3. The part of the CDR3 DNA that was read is TGTGCTAGCAGTAGAGAGGGACAGGGAAACTCC. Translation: CASSREGQGNS. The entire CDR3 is CASSREGQGNSDYTF. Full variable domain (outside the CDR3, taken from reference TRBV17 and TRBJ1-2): DTTVKQNPRYKLARVGKPVNLICSQTMNHDTMYWYQKKPNQAPKLLLFYYDKILNREADTFEKFQSSRPNNSFCSLYIGSAGLEYSAMYLCASSREGQGNSDYTFGSGTRLLVI.

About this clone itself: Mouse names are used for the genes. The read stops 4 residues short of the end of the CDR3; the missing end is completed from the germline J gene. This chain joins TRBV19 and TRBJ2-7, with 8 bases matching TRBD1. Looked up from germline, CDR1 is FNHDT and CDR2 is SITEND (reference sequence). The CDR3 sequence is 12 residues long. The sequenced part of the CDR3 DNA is TGTGCCAGCAAACAGGGGGGATAT. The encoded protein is CASKQGGY. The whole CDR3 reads CASKQGGYEQYF.

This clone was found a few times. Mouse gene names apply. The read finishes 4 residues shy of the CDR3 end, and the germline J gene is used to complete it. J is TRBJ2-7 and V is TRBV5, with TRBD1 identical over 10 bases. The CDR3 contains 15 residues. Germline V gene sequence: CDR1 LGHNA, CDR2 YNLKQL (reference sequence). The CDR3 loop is CASSQGRDRGDEQYF. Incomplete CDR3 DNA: TGTGCCAGCAGCCAAGGGCGGGACAGGGGAGAT.

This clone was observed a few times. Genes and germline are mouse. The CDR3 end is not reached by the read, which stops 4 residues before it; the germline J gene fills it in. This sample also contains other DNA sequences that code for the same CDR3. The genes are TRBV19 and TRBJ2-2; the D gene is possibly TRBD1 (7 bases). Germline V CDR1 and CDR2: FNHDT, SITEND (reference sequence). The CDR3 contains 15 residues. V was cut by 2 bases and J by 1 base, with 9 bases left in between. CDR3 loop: CASSMQGGNTGQLYF. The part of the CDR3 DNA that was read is TGTGCCAGCAGTATGCAGGGGGGAAACACCGGG.

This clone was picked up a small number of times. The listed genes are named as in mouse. CDR3: CTCSADLWGETNTGQLYF. The sequenced CDR3 bases are TGCACCTGCAGTGCAGATCTCTGGGGGGAAACAAACACCGGG. V is TRBV1 and J is TRBJ2-2; TRBD2 agrees at 8 bases. The CDR3 extends 4 residues past the end of the read, so its final part is completed from the germline J gene. This CDR3 is 18 amino acids long. J lost 0 bases, V lost 0 bases, and 6 bases had no gene match. The germline CDR1 and CDR2 sequences are NSQYPW and LRSPGD (reference sequence).

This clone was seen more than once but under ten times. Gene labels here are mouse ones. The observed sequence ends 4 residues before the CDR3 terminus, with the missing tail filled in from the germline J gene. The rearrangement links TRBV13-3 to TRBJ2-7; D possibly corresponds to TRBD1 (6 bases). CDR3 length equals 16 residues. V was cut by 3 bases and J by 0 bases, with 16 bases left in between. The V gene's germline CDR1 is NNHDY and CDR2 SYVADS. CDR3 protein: CASSAFSDRSSYEQYF. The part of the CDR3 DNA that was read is TGTGCCAGCAGTGCCTTCTCGGACAGAAGCTCCTAT.

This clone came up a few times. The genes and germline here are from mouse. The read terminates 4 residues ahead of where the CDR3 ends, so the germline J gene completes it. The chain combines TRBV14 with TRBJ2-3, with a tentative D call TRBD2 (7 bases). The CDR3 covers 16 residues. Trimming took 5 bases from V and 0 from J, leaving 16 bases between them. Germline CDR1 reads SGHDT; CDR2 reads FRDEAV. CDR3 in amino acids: CASSLGDTSSAETLYF. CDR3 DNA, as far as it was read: TGTGCCAGCAGCCTGGGGGACACATCTAGTGCAGAA.

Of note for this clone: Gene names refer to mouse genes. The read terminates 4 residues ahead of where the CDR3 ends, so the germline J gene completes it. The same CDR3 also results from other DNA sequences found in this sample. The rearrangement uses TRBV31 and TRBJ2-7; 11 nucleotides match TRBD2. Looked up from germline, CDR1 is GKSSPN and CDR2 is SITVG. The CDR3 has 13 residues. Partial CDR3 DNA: TGTGCCTGGAGTGGGGACTGGGGGTAT. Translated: CAWSGDWGY. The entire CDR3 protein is CAWSGDWGYEQYF.

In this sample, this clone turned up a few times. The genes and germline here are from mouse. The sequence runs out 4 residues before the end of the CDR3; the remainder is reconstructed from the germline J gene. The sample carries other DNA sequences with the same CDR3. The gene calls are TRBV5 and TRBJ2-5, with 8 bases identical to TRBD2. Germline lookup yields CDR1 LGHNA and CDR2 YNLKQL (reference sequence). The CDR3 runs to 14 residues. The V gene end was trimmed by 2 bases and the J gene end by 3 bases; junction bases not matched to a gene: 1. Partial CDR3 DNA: TGTGCCAGCAGCCAATTGGGGGGGCAAGAC. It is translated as CASSQLGGQD. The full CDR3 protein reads CASSQLGGQDTQYF.

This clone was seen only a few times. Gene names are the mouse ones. The CDR3 loop is CTCSADLDTQYF. CDR3 DNA (partial): TGCACCTGCAGTGCAGATCTGGAC. The rearrangement links TRBV1 to TRBJ2-5; D is uncertain. The CDR3 end lies 4 residues beyond the end of the read and is filled in from the germline J gene. This CDR3 region has 12 residues. Germline V lookup: CDR1 NSQYPW, CDR2 LRSPGD (reference sequence).

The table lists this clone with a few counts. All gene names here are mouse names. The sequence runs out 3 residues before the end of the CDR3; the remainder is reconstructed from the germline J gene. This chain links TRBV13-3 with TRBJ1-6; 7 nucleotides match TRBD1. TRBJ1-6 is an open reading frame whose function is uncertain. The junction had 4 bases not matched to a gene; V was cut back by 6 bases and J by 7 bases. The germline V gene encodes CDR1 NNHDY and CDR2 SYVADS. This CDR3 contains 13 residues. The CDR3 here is CASKTGRNSPLYF. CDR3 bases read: TGTGCCAGCAAGACAGGGAGAAATTCGCCC.

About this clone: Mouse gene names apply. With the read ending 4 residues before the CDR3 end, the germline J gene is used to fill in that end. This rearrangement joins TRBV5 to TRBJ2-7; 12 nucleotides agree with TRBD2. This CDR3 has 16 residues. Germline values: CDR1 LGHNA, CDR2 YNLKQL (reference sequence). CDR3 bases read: TGTGCCAGCAGCCAAGATCACCGGGACTGGGGGGAT. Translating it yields CASSQDHRDWGD. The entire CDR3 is CASSQDHRDWGDEQYF.

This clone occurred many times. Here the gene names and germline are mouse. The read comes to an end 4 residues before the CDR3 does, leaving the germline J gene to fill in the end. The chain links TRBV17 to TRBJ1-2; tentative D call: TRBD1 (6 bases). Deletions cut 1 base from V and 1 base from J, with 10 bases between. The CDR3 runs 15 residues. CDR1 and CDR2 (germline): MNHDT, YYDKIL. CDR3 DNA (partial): TGTGCTAGCAGTAGAGCAGGGGCTGGAAACTCC. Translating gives CASSRAGAGNS. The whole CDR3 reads CASSRAGAGNSDYTF.

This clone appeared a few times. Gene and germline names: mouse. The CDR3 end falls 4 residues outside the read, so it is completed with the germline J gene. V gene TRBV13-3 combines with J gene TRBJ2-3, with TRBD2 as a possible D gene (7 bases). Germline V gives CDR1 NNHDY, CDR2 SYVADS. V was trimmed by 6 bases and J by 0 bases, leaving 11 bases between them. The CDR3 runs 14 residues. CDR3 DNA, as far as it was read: TGTGCCAGCAAGAGGGGGGGGAGTGCAGAA. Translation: CASKRGGSAE. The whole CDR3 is CASKRGGSAETLYF.

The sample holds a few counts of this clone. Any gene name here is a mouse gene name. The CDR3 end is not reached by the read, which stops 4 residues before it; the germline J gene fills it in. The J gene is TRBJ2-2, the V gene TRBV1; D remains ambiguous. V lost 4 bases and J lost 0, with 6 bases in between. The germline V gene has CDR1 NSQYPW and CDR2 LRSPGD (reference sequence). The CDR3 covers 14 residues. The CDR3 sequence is CTCSEEANTGQLYF. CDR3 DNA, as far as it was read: TGCACCTGCAGTGAAGAGGCAAACACCGGG.

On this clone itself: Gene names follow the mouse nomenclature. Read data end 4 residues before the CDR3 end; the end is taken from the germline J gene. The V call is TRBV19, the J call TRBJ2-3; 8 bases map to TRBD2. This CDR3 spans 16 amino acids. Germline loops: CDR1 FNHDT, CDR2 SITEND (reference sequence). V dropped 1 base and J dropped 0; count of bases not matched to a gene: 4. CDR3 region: CASSIRGGRSAETLYF. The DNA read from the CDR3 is TGTGCCAGCAGTATAAGGGGGGGCAGAAGTGCAGAA. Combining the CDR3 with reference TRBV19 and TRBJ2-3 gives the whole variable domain GGIITQTPKFLIGQEGQKLTLKCQQNFNHDTMYWYRQDSGKGLRLIYYSITENDLQKGDLSEGYDASREKKSSFSLTVTSAQKNEMAVFLCASSIRGGRSAETLYFGSGTRLTVL.

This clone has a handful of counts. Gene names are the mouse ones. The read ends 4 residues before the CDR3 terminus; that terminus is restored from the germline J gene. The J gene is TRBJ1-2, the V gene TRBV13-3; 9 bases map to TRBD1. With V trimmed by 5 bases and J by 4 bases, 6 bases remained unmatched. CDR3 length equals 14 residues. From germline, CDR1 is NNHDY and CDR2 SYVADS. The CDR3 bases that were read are TGTGCCAGCAGACCCACAGGGGGCGGCTCC. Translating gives CASRPTGGGS. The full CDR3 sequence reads CASRPTGGGSDYTF.